The sample holds one count of the clone carrying this T cell receptor (beta chain). These data originate in a study of blood T cell repertoires in COVID-19. In the study overall: Collection of acute and convalescent COVID-19 samples took place in the United States, Italy and Spain. PBMCs, B-cell-depleted T cells, or T cells were the source of the cDNA or gDNA that made up the material.

The junction had 15 bases not matched to a gene; V was cut back by 3 bases and J by 8 bases. The germline gives CDR1 SNHLY, CDR2 FYNNEI. There are 16 residues in the CDR3. Original analysis: Estimates of nucleated cell counts were drawn from the amplification of reference gene primers. Profiling relied on immunoSEQ multiplex PCR, and the TCRdb table lists in-frame clones only, not all of them. The V and J calls and clone size come from that table; D and trimming were worked out from the DNA. Among about 180,000 clones listed, around 85% were seen once. The sequence was obtained from a man in his sixties or seventies with active or convalescent COVID-19. The J gene is TRBJ1-2, the V gene TRBV2, with 7 positions matching TRBD1. The sample comprised peripheral blood. The CDR3 DNA sequence: TGTGCCAGCAGTGACCTTCCTACCGGGACAGCAAAAGGCTACACCTTC. This gives the protein CASSDLPTGTAKGYTF.